Shown below are 28 T cell receptor beta chains from a single sample sequenced in a study of T-cell reconstitution after alpha-beta-depleted transplantation in children. As it was prepared, the TCRbeta library received unique molecular identifiers. TCRdb processed the PCR reads anew with MiXCR; each CDR3 protein has one entry. The table includes some 550,000 distinct CDR3 sequences, roughly 18% detected once. Specimen: PBMCs from the stem cell graft donor, collected from the stem cell graft. The receptors here all came from a human donor who donated a stem cell graft to a child with acute lymphoblastic leukemia.

This chain's CDR3 is CASSPIAGGRNEQFF. As DNA, the CDR3 is TGTGCCAGCAGCCCCATAGCGGGAGGGAGGAATGAGCAGTTCTTC. The gene calls are TRBV7-3 and TRBJ2-1; the match to TRBD2 covers 11 bases. Germline CDR1 is SGHTA and CDR2 is FQGTGA. The CDR3 length is 15 residues. V shed 5 bases, J shed 7 bases, and the junction held 7 bases outside the gene matches. The full variable domain, its missing parts supplied by reference TRBV7-3 and TRBJ2-1, is GAGVSQTPSNKVTEKGKYVELRCDPISGHTALYWYRQSLGQGPEFLIYFQGTGAADDSGLPNDRFFAVRPEGSVSTLKIQRTERGDSAVYLCASSPIAGGRNEQFFGPGTRLTVL.

This clonotype has a handful of counts. This chain uses TRBV6-5 with TRBJ2-5; TRBD1 aligns across 8 bases. The ends lost 2 bases at V and 3 bases at J; junction bases unmatched: 2. CDR3 length equals 14 residues. Looked up from germline, CDR1 is MNHEY and CDR2 is SVGAGI. The CDR3, as DNA: TGTGCCAGCAGTTACGTGGGACAGGAAGAGACCCAGTACTTC. It codes for CASSYVGQEETQYF.

Ten or more counts support this clonotype. The V call is TRBV10-3, the J call TRBJ2-1; TRBD1 agrees at 9 bases. CDR3 size: 14 residues. The germline V gene has CDR1 ENHRY and CDR2 SYGVKD. V shed 5 bases, J shed 3 bases, and the junction held 2 bases outside the gene matches. CDR3 bases: TGTGCCATCAGTTCGGACAGGGGCTACAATGAGCAGTTCTTC. Amino acid sequence: CAISSDRGYNEQFF.

J is TRBJ2-7 and V is TRBV25-1, with no clear D. CDR1 and CDR2 from the germline V gene are MGHDK and SYGVNS. Trimming removed 5 bases at V and 2 bases at J, with 16 bases between. The CDR3 length is 15 residues. The CDR3 nucleotides are TGTGCCAGCAGTCCGTCGACTGGATCAACCTACGAGCAGTACTTC. As protein: CASSPSTGSTYEQYF.

The chain recombines TRBV25-1 with TRBJ2-7, with D uncertain. Germline lookup yields CDR1 MGHDK and CDR2 SYGVNS. The CDR3 spans 14 residues. V was pared by 5 bases and J by 1 base, with 12 bases between. The CDR3 DNA is TGTGCCAGCAGTTCGCTAGTTCATTCCTACGAGCAGTACTTC. It yields the protein CASSSLVHSYEQYF.

This clonotype was seen only a few times. The chain links TRBV4-2 to TRBJ2-1, with 13 bases aligning to TRBD2. CDR1 is LGHNA and CDR2 is YNFKEQ in the germline V gene. The length of the CDR3 is 16 residues. The V segment lost 1 base and the J segment 6 bases; nucleotides outside the gene matches: 3. CDR3 sequence reads: CASSQGLAGGGNEQFF. CDR3 DNA sequence: TGTGCCAGCAGCCAAGGACTAGCGGGAGGCGGCAATGAGCAGTTCTTC.

This clonotype has only a few counts. The chain is built from TRBV20-1 and TRBJ2-1; 8 bases align to TRBD2. CDR1 DFQATT and CDR2 SNEGSKA come from the germline V gene (reference sequence). V shed 5 bases, J shed 6 bases, and the junction held 12 bases outside the gene matches. The CDR3 sequence is 15 residues long. The CDR3 DNA sequence: TGCAGTGCTCCCTCTGGGACTAGTAGAATCAATGAGCAGTTCTTC. This translates into CSAPSGTSRINEQFF.

This clonotype was observed a handful of times. The J gene is TRBJ2-1, the V gene TRBV7-8, with 7 bases aligning to TRBD2. Trimming removed 2 bases from V and 2 bases from J; junction bases left unmatched: 6. The CDR3 spans 16 residues. Germline CDR1 and CDR2: SGHVS and FQNEAQ. CDR3 bases: TGTGCCAGCAGCTTATCCCGCGGGAGCACCTACAATGAGCAGTTCTTC. Amino acid sequence: CASSLSRGSTYNEQFF. Based on the CDR3 plus reference TRBV7-8 and TRBJ2-1, the full variable domain is GAGVSQSPRYKVAKRGQDVALRCDPISGHVSLFWYQQALGQGPEFLTYFQNEAQLDKSGLPSDRFFAERPEGSVSTLKIQRTQQEDSAVYLCASSLSRGSTYNEQFFGPGTRLTVL.

This clonotype was detected only a few times. The CDR3 reads CASSSSRLAETYNEQFF. In nucleotides, the CDR3 is TGTGCCAGCAGCTCCTCGAGACTAGCGGAGACCTACAATGAGCAGTTCTTC. The chain is built from TRBV12-3 or TRBV12-4 and TRBJ2-1; 9 bases align to TRBD2. The CDR3 runs to 17 residues. Trimming removed 6 bases from V and 2 bases from J; junction bases left unmatched: 11.

The V call is TRBV7-3, the J call TRBJ2-1; possible D gene TRBD2, 6 bases. CDR3 size: 17 residues. V lost 5 bases to trimming and J lost 0 bases, with 17 bases between them. Germline V CDR1 and CDR2: SGHTA, FQGTGA. DNA for the CDR3: TGTGCCAGCAGCATAGGGGCTAGCGCCTACTCCTACAATGAGCAGTTCTTC. Protein sequence: CASSIGASAYSYNEQFF.

The chain joins TRBV24-1 to TRBJ2-7, with D perhaps TRBD2 (6 bases). Trimming cost V 4 bases and J 5 bases, with 8 bases left between them. CDR1 and CDR2 (germline): KGHDR, SFDVKD. The length of the CDR3 is 12 residues. This CDR3 reads CATSDPGDEQYF. In DNA form, the CDR3 reads TGTGCCACCAGTGACCCGGGGGACGAGCAGTACTTC.

V and J are TRBV30 and TRBJ2-1, with a possible D match to TRBD1 (6 bases). Trimming stripped 2 bases from V and 5 bases from J, with 10 bases between. CDR1 is GTSNPN and CDR2 is SVGIG in the germline V gene (reference sequence). The CDR3 extends over 13 amino acids. The CDR3 region is CAWSSQGHNEQFF. CDR3 DNA sequence: TGTGCCTGGAGTAGTCAGGGGCACAATGAGCAGTTCTTC.

This chain uses TRBV11-2 with TRBJ2-7; 9 bases are shared with TRBD2. The CDR3 sequence is 16 residues long. Germline CDR1 and CDR2: SGHAT and FQNNGV. The V segment lost 2 bases and the J segment 2 bases; nucleotides outside the gene matches: 7. As DNA, the CDR3 is TGTGCCAGCAGCTTACGCGCTAGCGGGGCCACCTACGAGCAGTACTTC. This sequence encodes CASSLRASGATYEQYF.

This clonotype was counted only a few times. The chain recombines TRBV4-1 with TRBJ2-3; D remains ambiguous. Germline V gene data show CDR1 as MGHRA and CDR2 as YSYEKL. The CDR3 consists of 14 residues. Trimming stripped 1 base from V and 2 bases from J, with 7 bases between. This CDR3 is CASSQAIFTDTQYF. The CDR3 DNA is TGCGCCAGCAGCCAAGCCATCTTCACAGATACGCAGTATTTT.

This clonotype was observed a few times. CDR3 coding DNA: TGTGCCAGCACCGATTCAGGCAACGTCCTGACTTTC. Translating it yields CASTDSGNVLTF. The chain carries TRBV9 and TRBJ2-6; D is undetermined. Germline CDR1 SGDLS, CDR2 YYNGEE. The CDR3 length is 12 residues. Deletions cut 6 bases from V and 9 bases from J, with 10 bases between.

The V call is TRBV6-5, the J call TRBJ2-3; unclear D gene. Trimming stripped 10 bases from V and 4 bases from J, with 15 bases between. CDR1 MNHEY and CDR2 SVGAGI come from the germline V gene. The CDR3 has 13 residues. The CDR3 DNA sequence: TGTGCCATCTCCCGACGAGATCCAGATACGCAGTATTTT. Amino acid sequence: CAISRRDPDTQYF.

A remark on this clonotype: At one boundary the junction diverges from the germline segment, which might be a read error. V and J are TRBV12-3 or TRBV12-4 and TRBJ2-1, with 9 bases fitting TRBD2. The CDR3 sequence is 19 residues long. CDR3 loop: CASCLAGLSSGNPYNEQFF. CDR3 nucleotides: TGTGCCAGCTGTTTAGCGGGGTTATCTAGCGGGAACCCCTACAATGAGCAGTTCTTC.

This clonotype was counted a few times. V gene TRBV6-1 combines with J gene TRBJ2-7, with a weak D call TRBD1 (5 bases). Germline V lookup: CDR1 MNHNS, CDR2 SASEGT. This CDR3 comprises 14 residues. V was trimmed by 2 bases and J by 2 bases, leaving 10 bases between them. CDR3 sequence (DNA): TGTGCCAGCAGTGAACAGGGCGTACCCTACGAGCAGTACTTC. This translates into CASSEQGVPYEQYF.

The genes are TRBV27 and TRBJ2-3; 8 positions agree with TRBD1. CDR1 is MNHEY and CDR2 is SMNVEV in the germline V gene (reference sequence). The V and J ends lost 8 bases and 4 bases, in that order; junction bases with no gene match: 11. This CDR3 region has 15 residues. As DNA, the CDR3 is TGTGCCAGCTTCAGAGGACAGGGCGAGGCAGATACGCAGTATTTT. It codes for CASFRGQGEADTQYF.

Only a few counts were recorded for this clonotype. The V and J genes are TRBV24-1 and TRBJ1-1; 11 bases are a match to TRBD1. The V gene's germline CDR1 is KGHDR and CDR2 SFDVKD. This CDR3 spans 15 amino acids. The V gene end was trimmed by 4 bases and the J gene end by 3 bases; junction bases not matched to a gene: 3. This chain's CDR3 is CATSDPGQGDTEAFF. The CDR3, as DNA: TGTGCCACCAGTGACCCGGGACAGGGGGACACTGAAGCTTTCTTT.

This clonotype appeared a few times. The J gene is TRBJ1-3, the V gene TRBV5-1; the match to TRBD1 covers 7 bases. There are 15 residues in the CDR3. V was clipped by 5 bases and J by 1 base; unmatched bases: 6. From germline, CDR1 is SGHRS and CDR2 YFSETQ. CDR3 nucleotide sequence: TGCGCCAGCAGACCCGGACAGGTATCTGGAAACACCATATATTTT. Translated: CASRPGQVSGNTIYF.

The chain joins TRBV10-3 to TRBJ1-5, with D possibly matching TRBD1 (6 bases). V lost 2 bases and J 4 bases, leaving 9 bases between the germline ends. The germline V gene encodes CDR1 ENHRY and CDR2 SYGVKD. CDR3 length equals 14 residues. The CDR3 region is CAISENRANQPQHF. CDR3 bases: TGTGCCATCAGTGAGAACAGGGCTAATCAGCCCCAGCATTTT.

This chain links TRBV12-3 or TRBV12-4 with TRBJ1-1; D uncertain. CDR3 length: 13 amino acids. Trimming stripped 6 bases from V and 6 bases from J, with 14 bases between. The CDR3 here is CASSPVFVSEAFF. The CDR3 DNA is TGTGCCAGCAGCCCGGTATTCGTCTCTGAAGCTTTCTTT.

A few counts support this clonotype. This chain joins TRBV7-8 and TRBJ2-2; the match to TRBD1 covers 8 bases. The germline CDR1 and CDR2 sequences are SGHVS and FQNEAQ. Trimming took 5 bases from V and 5 from J; bases not matched to a gene: 22. The CDR3 has 20 residues. In DNA, the CDR3 is TGTGCCAGCAGCCGCTACCCGGACAGGGACAAGGAGTCTTGGACCGGGGAGCTGTTTTTT. The encoded protein is CASSRYPDRDKESWTGELFF. The complete variable domain, with remaining parts taken from reference TRBV7-8 and TRBJ2-2, reads GAGVSQSPRYKVAKRGQDVALRCDPISGHVSLFWYQQALGQGPEFLTYFQNEAQLDKSGLPSDRFFAERPEGSVSTLKIQRTQQEDSAVYLCASSRYPDRDKESWTGELFFGEGSRLTVL.

This clonotype appeared a few times. The CDR3 nucleotides are TGTGCCAGTAGTACCAGCGGACAGGGGGCATACACCTTC. It is translated as CASSTSGQGAYTF. The chain couples TRBV19 to TRBJ1-2; 11 nucleotides match TRBD1. This CDR3 region has 13 residues. Trimming at V came to 4 bases and at J to 11 bases, leaving 6 bases not matched to a gene. CDR1 and CDR2 (germline): LNHDA, SQIVND (reference sequence).

The chain employs TRBV5-4 and TRBJ2-1, with D possibly TRBD2 on 6 matching bases. Germline CDR1 is SGHNT and CDR2 is YYREEE (reference sequence). V was clipped by 2 bases and J by 5 bases, with 17 bases between them. The CDR3 loop spans 16 amino acids. The CDR3 loop reads CASSLNTRDPNNEQFF. CDR3 sequence (DNA): TGTGCCAGCAGCTTAAACACGCGGGACCCAAACAATGAGCAGTTCTTC.

The sample holds many counts of this clonotype. This rearrangement joins TRBV14 to TRBJ2-1; unclear D gene. The V end was cut by 4 bases, the J end by 5 bases, with 3 bases between. Per the germline V gene, CDR1 is SGHDN and CDR2 is FVKESK. This CDR3 contains 11 residues. The CDR3 loop is CASSRDNEQFF. CDR3 bases: TGTGCCAGCAGCCGGGACAATGAGCAGTTCTTC.

The chain combines TRBV7-9 with TRBJ2-1; a weak D match, TRBD1 (7 bases). Germline V gives CDR1 SEHNR, CDR2 FQNEAQ (reference sequence). The CDR3 covers 15 residues. V was clipped by 4 bases and J by 4 bases, with 14 bases between them. The CDR3 DNA is TGTGCCAGCAGCTCCAGGGGGGCGTCGTACAATGAGCAGTTCTTC. Protein: CASSSRGASYNEQFF.